The entry that follows covers one T cell receptor beta chain sequence. Its antigen is undetermined. This sample was taken from a study of Ad26.COV2.S vaccination and SARS-CoV-2 variants. Study findings and constraints: Measures of TCR breadth and depth may have fallen short of total T cell responses. Vaccinees showed greater spike-specific TCR breadth than placebo recipients. Substantial post-vaccination breadth of spike-specific CD8+ and CD4+ T cell responses was reported.

The CDR3 consists of 13 residues. CDR1 MGHRA and CDR2 YSYEKL come from the germline V gene. V was trimmed by 4 bases and J by 3 bases, leaving 10 bases between them. The treatment was: approximately 18 received Ad26.COV2.S at low or high dose, single or two shots; 5 received placebo; per-sample allocation not given. Samples were taken on day 63 after the first vaccine or placebo injection. An Ad26 vector expressing Wuhan-strain SARS-CoV-2 spike served as the vaccine. TCRdb's table, derived via immunoSEQ multiplex PCR, lists solely in-frame clones and lacks some. The sample has about 350,000 clones, around 88% seen once.

The TCR sequence derives from a person between 18 and 59 years old who received the Ad26.COV2.S COVID-19 vaccine or a placebo. This specimen consisted of peripheral blood, obtained in a trial of Ad26.COV2.S vaccine versus placebo. The chain employs TRBV4-1 and TRBJ2-7; D gene uncertain. The CDR3: CASSLQDGYEQYF. The CDR3 DNA reads TGCGCCAGCAGCCTTCAGGACGGCTACGAGCAGTACTTC.